Here is one T cell receptor (beta chain) with its context. The data stem from a study of cytomegalovirus exposure and HLA in healthy donors. The PCR was carried out with 60 Vbeta primers and 13 Jbeta primers. In the original processing: Later analysis identified 88 million or so unique TCR beta chains, roughly 11 million shared. TCRdb's copy holds only in-frame clones and misses some; the assay was immunoSEQ multiplex PCR. D and trimming come from the DNA, and the V and J calls and clone size come from that table. Of around 180,000 clones listed, 84% are singletons. What was sequenced was PBMCs. The clonotype was recovered from a man younger than 35 in good health and CMV-seronegative.

CDR3 sequence (DNA): TGTGCCAGCAGTTCCGCCGGGACTAGGGGCACAGATACGCAGTATTTT. Translation: CASSSAGTRGTDTQYF. The chain links TRBV6-5 to TRBJ2-3; 8 nucleotides match TRBD2. The V gene end was trimmed by 4 bases and the J gene end by 1 base; junction bases not matched to a gene: 7. The CDR3 has 16 amino acids. CDR1 is MNHEY, CDR2 SVGAGI, per germline.